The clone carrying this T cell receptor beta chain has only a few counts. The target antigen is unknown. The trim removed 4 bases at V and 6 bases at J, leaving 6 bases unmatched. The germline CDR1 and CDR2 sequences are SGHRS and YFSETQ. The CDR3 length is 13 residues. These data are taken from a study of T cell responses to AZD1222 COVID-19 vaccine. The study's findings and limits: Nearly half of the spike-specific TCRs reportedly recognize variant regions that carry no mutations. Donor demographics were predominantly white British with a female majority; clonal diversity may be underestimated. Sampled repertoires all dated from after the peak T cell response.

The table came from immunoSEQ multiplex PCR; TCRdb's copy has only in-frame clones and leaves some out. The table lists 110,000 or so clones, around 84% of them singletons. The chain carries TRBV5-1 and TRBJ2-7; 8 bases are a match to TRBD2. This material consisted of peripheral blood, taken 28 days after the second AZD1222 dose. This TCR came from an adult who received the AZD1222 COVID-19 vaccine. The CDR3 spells CASSAGREVEQYF. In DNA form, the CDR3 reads TGCGCCAGCAGCGCCGGGAGGGAGGTCGAGCAGTACTTC.